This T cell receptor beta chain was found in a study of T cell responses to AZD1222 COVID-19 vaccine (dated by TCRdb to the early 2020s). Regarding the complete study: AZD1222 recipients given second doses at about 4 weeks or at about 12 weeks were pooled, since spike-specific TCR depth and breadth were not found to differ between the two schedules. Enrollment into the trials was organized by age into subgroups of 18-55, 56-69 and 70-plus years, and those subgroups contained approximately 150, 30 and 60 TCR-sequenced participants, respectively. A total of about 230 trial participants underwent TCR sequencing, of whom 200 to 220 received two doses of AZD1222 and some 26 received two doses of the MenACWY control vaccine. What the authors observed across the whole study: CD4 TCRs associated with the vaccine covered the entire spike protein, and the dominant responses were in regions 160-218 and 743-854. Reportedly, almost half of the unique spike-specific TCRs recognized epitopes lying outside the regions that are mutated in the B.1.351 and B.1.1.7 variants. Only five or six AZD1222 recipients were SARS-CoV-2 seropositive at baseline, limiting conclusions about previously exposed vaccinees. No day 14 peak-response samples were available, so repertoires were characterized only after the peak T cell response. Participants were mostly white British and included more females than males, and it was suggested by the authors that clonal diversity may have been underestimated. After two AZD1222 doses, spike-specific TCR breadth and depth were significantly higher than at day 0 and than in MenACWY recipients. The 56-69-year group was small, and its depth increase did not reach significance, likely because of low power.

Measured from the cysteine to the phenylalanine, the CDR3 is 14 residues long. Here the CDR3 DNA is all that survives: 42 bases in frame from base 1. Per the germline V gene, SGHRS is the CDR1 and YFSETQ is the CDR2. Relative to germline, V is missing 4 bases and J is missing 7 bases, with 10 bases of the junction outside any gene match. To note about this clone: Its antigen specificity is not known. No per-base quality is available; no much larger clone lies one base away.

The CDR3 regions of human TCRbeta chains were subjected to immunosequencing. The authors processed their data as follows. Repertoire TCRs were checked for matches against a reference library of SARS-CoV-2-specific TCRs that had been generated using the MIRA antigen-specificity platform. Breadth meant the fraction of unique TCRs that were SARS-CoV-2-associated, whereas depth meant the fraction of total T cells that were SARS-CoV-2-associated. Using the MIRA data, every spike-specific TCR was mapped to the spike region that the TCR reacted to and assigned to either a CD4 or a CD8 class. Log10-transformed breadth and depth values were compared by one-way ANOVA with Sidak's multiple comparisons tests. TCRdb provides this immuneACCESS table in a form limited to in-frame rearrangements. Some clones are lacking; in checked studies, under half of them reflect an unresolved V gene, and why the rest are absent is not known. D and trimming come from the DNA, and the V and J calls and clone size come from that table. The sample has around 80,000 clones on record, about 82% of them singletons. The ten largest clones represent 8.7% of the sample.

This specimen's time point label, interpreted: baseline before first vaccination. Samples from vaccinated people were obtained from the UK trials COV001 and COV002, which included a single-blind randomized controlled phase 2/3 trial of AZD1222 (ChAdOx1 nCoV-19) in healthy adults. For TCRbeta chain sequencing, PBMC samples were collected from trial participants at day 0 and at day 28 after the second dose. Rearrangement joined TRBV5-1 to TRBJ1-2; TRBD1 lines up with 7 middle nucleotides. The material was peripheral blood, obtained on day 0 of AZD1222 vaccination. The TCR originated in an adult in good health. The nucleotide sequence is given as TGCGCCAGCAGCCTCTCGACAGGGAGAGGTGGCTACACCTTC. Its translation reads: CASSLSTGRGGYTF.